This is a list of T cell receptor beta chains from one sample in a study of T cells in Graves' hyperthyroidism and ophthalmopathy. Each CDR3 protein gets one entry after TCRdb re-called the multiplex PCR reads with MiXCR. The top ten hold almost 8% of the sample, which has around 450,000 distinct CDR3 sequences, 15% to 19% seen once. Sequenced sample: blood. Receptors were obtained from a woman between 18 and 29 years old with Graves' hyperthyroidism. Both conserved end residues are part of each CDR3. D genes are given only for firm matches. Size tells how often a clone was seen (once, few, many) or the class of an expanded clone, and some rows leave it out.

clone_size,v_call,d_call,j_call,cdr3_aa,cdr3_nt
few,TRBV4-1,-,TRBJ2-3,CASSQDWWPYSTDTQYF,TGCGCCAGCAGCCAAGATTGGTGGCCGTATAGCACAGATACGCAGTATTTT
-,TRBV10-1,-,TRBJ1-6,CASSRVRDSPLHF,TGCGCCAGCAGCCGGGTGAGGGATTCACCCCTCCACTTT
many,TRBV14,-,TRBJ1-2,CASSQRDYGYTF,TGTGCCAGCAGCCAGCGGGATTATGGCTACACCTTC
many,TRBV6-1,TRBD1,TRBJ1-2,CASNPLGGTGYHGYTF,TGTGCCAGCAATCCTCTTGGAGGGACAGGGTATCATGGCTACACCTTC
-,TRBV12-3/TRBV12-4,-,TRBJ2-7,CASSFGNRGGEQYF,TGTGCCAGCAGTTTCGGAAATAGAGGCGGCGAGCAGTACTTC
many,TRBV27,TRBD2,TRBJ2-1,CASSLSPLAGVGNEQFF,TGTGCCAGCAGTTTATCCCCCTTAGCGGGAGTAGGGAATGAGCAGTTCTTC
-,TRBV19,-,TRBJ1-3,CASSIGQGMANTIYF,TGTGCCAGTAGTATCGGGCAGGGGATGGCGAACACCATATATTTT
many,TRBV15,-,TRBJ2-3,CATSRSRTDYTDTQYF,TGTGCCACCAGCAGGTCCCGAACTGATTACACAGATACGCAGTATTTT
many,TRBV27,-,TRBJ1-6,CASSLQASNSPLHF,TGTGCCAGCAGTCTACAGGCCAGCAATTCACCCCTCCACTTT
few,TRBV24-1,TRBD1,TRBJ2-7,CATGGQGPYEQYF,TGTGCCACCGGGGGACAGGGCCCTTACGAGCAGTACTTC
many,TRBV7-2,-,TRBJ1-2,CASSRNRPGANYGYTF,TGTGCCAGCAGCCGAAACCGGCCAGGGGCCAACTATGGCTACACCTTC
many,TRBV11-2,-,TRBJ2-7,CASSLGRGGLEQYF,TGTGCCAGCAGCTTAGGCAGGGGAGGTCTAGAGCAGTACTTC
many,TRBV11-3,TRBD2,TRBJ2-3,CASSLDGTRFPDTQYF,TGTGCCAGCAGCTTAGATGGGACTAGGTTCCCAGATACGCAGTATTTT
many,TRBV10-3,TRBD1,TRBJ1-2,CAKRGQGASDGYTF,TGTGCGAAACGGGGCCAGGGGGCTTCTGACGGCTACACCTTC
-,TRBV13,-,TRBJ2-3,CASSLVGDGPTDTQYF,TGTGCCAGCAGCTTAGTTGGGGACGGGCCCACAGATACGCAGTATTTT
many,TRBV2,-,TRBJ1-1,CASGGEGNTEAFF,TGTGCCAGCGGTGGGGAAGGGAACACTGAAGCTTTCTTT
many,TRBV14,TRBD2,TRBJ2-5,CASSQGGLGETQYF,TGTGCCAGCAGCCAAGGGGGACTAGGCGAGACCCAGTACTTC
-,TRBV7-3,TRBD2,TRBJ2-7,CASSLSGRSGEQYF,TGTGCCAGCAGCCTTAGCGGGAGGAGCGGGGAGCAGTACTTC
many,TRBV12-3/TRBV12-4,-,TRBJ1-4,CASSLQGTTNEKLFF,TGTGCCAGCAGTTTGCAGGGCACAACTAATGAAAAACTGTTTTTT
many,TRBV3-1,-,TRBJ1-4,CASSQAKGGGEKLFF,TGTGCCAGCAGCCAAGCGAAGGGGGGTGGTGAAAAACTGTTTTTT
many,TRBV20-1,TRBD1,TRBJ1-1,CSARDPGTGDTLNTEAFF,TGCAGTGCTAGAGACCCCGGGACAGGAGACACTCTGAACACTGAAGCTTTCTTT
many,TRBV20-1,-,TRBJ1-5,CSARLGSSNQPQHF,TGCAGTGCTAGATTGGGAAGTAGCAATCAGCCCCAGCATTTT
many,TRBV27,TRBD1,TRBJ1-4,CASSPPRQGGEKLFF,TGTGCCAGCAGTCCCCCCCGACAGGGCGGCGAAAAACTGTTTTTT
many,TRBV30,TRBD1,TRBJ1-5,CAWSRRGSSNQPQHF,TGTGCCTGGAGTCGCAGGGGGAGTTCCAATCAGCCCCAGCATTTT
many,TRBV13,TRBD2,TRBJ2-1,CASSLKGTRAYNEQFF,TGTGCCAGCAGCTTAAAGGGGACTAGGGCCTACAATGAGCAGTTCTTC
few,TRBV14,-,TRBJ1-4,CASSLLSAGGEKLFF,TGTGCCAGCAGCCTCCTCTCCGCGGGGGGGGAAAAACTGTTTTTT
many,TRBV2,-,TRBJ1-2,CASSLEGIIANYGYTF,TGTGCCAGCAGCCTGGAGGGGATCATAGCTAACTATGGCTACACCTTC
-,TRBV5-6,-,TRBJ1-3,CASSSVDSSGNTIYF,TGTGCCAGCAGCTCGGTGGACAGCTCTGGAAACACCATATATTTT
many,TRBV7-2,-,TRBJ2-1,CASSLLLTRSDEQFF,TGTGCCAGCAGCCTCCTTCTGACTAGATCGGATGAGCAGTTCTTC
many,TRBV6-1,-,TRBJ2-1,CASSDASPRSSYNEQFF,TGTGCCAGCAGTGACGCCTCCCCTCGGAGCTCCTACAATGAGCAGTTCTTC
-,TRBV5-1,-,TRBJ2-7,CASSLDLTYEQYF,TGCGCCAGCAGCTTGGACCTGACCTACGAGCAGTACTTC
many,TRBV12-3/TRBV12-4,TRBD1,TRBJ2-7,CASSQTGASYEQYF,TGTGCCAGCAGTCAAACAGGGGCCTCCTACGAGCAGTACTTC
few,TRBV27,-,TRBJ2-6,CASRQRGARGANVLTF,TGTGCCAGCAGGCAACGGGGGGCGCGTGGGGCCAACGTCCTAACTTTC
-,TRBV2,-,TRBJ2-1,CASCRGGRPGNEQLF,TGTGCCAGCTGCCGAGGAGGGAGGCCGGGCAATGAGCAGCTCTTC
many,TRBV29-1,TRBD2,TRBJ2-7,CSVGSGSPHEQYF,TGCAGCGTAGGGAGCGGGAGTCCCCACGAGCAGTACTTC
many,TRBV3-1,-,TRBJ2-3,CASSQWSGLDTQYF,TGTGCCAGCAGCCAATGGTCGGGCCTAGATACGCAGTATTTT
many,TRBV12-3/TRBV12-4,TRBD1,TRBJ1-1,CASSRQGPRTEAFF,TGTGCCAGCAGTAGACAGGGTCCCCGCACTGAAGCTTTCTTT
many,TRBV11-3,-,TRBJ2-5,CASSSEQTGKETQYF,TGTGCCAGCAGCTCAGAACAAACAGGCAAAGAGACCCAGTACTTC
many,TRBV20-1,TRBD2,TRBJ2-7,CSAETGGRSYEQYF,TGCAGTGCTGAAACGGGGGGACGCTCCTACGAGCAGTACTTC
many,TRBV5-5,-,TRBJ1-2,CASSFITGMNNYGYTF,TGTGCCAGCAGCTTTATAACAGGGATGAATAACTATGGCTACACCTTC
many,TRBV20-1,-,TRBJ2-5,CSAVGRIQETQYF,TGCAGTGCTGTCGGACGGATCCAAGAGACCCAGTACTTC
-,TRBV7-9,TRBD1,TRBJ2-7,CASSSGTGGWEQYF,TGTGCCAGCAGCTCCGGGACAGGGGGCTGGGAGCAGTACTTC